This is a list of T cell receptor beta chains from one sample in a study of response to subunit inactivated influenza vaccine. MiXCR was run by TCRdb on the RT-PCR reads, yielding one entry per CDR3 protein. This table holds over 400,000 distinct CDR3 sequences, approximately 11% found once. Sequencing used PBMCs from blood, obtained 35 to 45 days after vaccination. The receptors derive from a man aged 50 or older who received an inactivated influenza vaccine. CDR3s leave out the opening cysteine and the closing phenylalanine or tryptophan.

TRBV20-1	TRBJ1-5	SARVPLAGSNQPQH
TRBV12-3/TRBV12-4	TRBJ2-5	ASSLGQGRLETQY
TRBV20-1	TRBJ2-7	SARKLTYEQY
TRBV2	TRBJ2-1	ASGPGLAGGEQF
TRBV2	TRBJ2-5	ASSELGTRETQY
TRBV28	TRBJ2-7	ASSRRGSNYEQY
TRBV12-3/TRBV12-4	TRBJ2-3	ASTPTGLTDTQY
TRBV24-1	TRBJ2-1	ATSDSGDRDYNEQF
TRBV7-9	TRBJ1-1	ASSSGTGTEAF
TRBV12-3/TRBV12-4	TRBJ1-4	ASSTRGANEKLF
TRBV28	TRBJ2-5	ASSLVSGLGETQY
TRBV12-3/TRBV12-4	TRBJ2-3	ASSPVRTAGADTQY
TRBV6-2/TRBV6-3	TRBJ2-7	ASSYEIRRLVSYEQY
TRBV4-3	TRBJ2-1	ASSQALAAEQF
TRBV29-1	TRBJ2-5	SVALETQY
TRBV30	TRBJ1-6	AWRTPGPWNNSPLH
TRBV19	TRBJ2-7	ASSPRPGYEQY
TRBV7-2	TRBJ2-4	ASSSPAQNIQY
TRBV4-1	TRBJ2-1	ASSQDGYIGLKPQF
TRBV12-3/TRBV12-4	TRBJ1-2	ASSLGTVNYGYT
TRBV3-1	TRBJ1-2	ASSQERGGYT
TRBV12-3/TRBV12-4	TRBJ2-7	ASSRPPGGRDEQY
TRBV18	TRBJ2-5	ASSPRSSGGPGETQY
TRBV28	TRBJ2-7	ASTLQGSSYEQY
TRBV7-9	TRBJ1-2	ASSPTGENGYT
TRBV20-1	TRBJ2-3	SARGRTSGDLYTQY
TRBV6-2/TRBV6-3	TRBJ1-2	ASSGGQRYGYT
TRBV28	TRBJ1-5	ASSLEGKRNQPQH
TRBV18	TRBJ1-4	ASSREAFATNEKLF
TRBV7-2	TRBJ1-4	ASTPIIVGGGNEKLF
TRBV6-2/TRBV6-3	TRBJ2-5	ASRNYRSQETQY
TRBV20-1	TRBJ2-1	SDNRNEQF
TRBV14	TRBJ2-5	ASSQDSFLDTQY
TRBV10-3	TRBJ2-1	AITLGLENNEQF
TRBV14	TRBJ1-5	ASSQGGRVDQPQH
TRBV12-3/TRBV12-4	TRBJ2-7	ASSLRTISYEQY
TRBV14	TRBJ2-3	ASSLLSRSQY
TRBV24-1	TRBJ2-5	ATSDLEETQY
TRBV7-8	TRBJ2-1	ASSLGPGTGIDEQF
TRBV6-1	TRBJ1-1	ASREGPLNTEAF
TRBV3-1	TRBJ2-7	ASSQAGLAGQQY